This T cell receptor (beta chain) was observed in a study of neurological immune-mediated disorders. Study observations and caveats: Across subjects, no CDR3 amino acid sequence appeared in expanded clones of more than one subject, a finding that suggested private repertoires in all groups. One cluster of related CDR3 sequences contained, by phylogenetic grouping, the repertoires of 18 of 34 multiple sclerosis patients and formed a possible signature. Multiple sclerosis patients had less TCR clonal expansion than even healthy controls, unlike HTLV-1-associated myelopathy.

This clonotype was observed at least ten times. Antigen specificity is unknown. CDR1 is MDHEN, CDR2 SYDVKM, per germline. This CDR3 spans 16 amino acids. V was cut by 6 bases and J by 6 bases, with 21 bases left in between. Template-switch 5'RACE cDNA synthesis added a 10-nucleotide unique molecular identifier. TCRdb re-derived calls from the 5' RACE reads in MiXCR, one entry per CDR3 protein. The repertoire holds tens of thousands of distinct CDR3 sequences, 5.2% seen once, with around 7.2% in the top ten. The specimen was PBMCs. The receptor comes from a man aged 18 to 30 with multiple sclerosis. The J gene is TRBJ1-5, the V gene TRBV28, with a weak D call TRBD1 (5 bases). The CDR3 loop is CASRTWDLLRGQPQHF. In nucleotides, the CDR3 is TGTGCCAGCAGGACATGGGACCTCCTTCGAGGTCAGCCCCAGCATTTT.